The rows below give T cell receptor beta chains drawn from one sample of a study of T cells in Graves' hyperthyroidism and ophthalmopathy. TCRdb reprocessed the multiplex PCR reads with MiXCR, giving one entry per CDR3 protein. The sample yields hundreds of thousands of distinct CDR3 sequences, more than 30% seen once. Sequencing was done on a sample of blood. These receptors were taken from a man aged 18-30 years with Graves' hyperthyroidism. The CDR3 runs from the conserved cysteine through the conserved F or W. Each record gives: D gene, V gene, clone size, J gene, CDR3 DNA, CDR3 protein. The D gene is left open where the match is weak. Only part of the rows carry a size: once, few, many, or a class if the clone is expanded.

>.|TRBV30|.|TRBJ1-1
TGTGCCTGGACAGGGCTGAACACTGAAGCTTTCTTT
CAWTGLNTEAFF
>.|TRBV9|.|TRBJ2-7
TGTGCCAGCAGCCAAGATCCTGGGGCCGACGAGCAGTACTTC
CASSQDPGADEQYF
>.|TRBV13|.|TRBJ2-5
TGTGCCAGCAGCATGGGGGCACAGCTTGGAGAGACCCAGTACTTC
CASSMGAQLGETQYF
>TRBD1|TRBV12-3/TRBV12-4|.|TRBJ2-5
TGTGCCATGGGACAGGCGGTGCCAGGGACCCAGTACTTC
CAMGQAVPGTQYF
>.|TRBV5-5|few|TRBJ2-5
TGCGCCAGCAGCTTCCGTGGAGGGCGAGGCGAGACCCAGTACTTC
CASSFRGGRGETQYF
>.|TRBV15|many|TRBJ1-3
TGTGCCACCAGCGGAAAAGGGTCGGAAAACACCATATATTTT
CATSGKGSENTIYF
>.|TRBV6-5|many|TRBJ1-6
TGTGCCAGCAGTTACAGTGGGGGGTATAATTCACCCCTCCACTTT
CASSYSGGYNSPLHF
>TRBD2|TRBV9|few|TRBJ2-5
TGTGCCAGCACCCATGGACTAGCGGGAGGGTCGCCTAAAGAGACCCAGTACTTC
CASTHGLAGGSPKETQYF
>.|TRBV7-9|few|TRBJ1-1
TGTGCCAGCAGCTTAAAGCCGAGTTGGACTGAAGCTTTCTTT
CASSLKPSWTEAFF
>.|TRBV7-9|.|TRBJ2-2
TGTGCCAGCAGCAGCCTCGCAGCGCCGAACACCGGGGAGCTGTTTTTT
CASSSLAAPNTGELFF
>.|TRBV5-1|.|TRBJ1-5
TGTGCCAGCAGCTTGGAGGGAGGGGGCAATCAGCCCCAGCATTTT
CASSLEGGGNQPQHF
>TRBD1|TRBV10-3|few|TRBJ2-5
TGTGCCAGCAGATGGACAGGGGCGGACGAGACCCAGTACTTC
CASRWTGADETQYF
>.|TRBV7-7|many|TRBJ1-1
TGTGCTAGCAGCTTAGAATCCCTCTCCGGGGACACTGAAGCTTTCTTT
CASSLESLSGDTEAFF
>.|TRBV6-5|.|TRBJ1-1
TGTGCCAGCAGTTACTCCTCGACAGCACCTGAAGCTTTCTTT
CASSYSSTAPEAFF
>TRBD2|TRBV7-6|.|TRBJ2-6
TGTGCCAGCAGCACGGGACTAGCGGGTGCTAACGTCCTGACTTTC
CASSTGLAGANVLTF
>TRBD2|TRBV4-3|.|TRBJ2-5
TGCGCCAGCAGCCAAGTTGGACTAGCGGCAAGGGGGACCCAGTACTTC
CASSQVGLAARGTQYF
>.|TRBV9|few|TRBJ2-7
TGTGCCAGCAGCGTAGGAGGGTTTTCCCACGAGCAGTACTTC
CASSVGGFSHEQYF
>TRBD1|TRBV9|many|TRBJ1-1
TGTGCCAGCACCCTGCAGGGGGCAAGTGGAGCTTTCTTT
CASTLQGASGAFF
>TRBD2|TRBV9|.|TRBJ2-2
TGTGCTAGTGGTTTCTCGCGGGAGAAACCCGGGGAGCTGTTTTTT
CASGFSREKPGELFF
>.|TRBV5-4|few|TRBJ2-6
TGTGCCAGCAGCCAATGGACGGGGGCGGGGGCCAACGTCCTGACTTTC
CASSQWTGAGANVLTF
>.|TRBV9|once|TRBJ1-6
TGTGCCAGCACCAGAAGGCCGGGAGGCTCACCCCTCCACTTT
CASTRRPGGSPLHF
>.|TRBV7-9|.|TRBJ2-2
TGTGCCAGCATCCCAACCAAGGCCATAGGCGGGGAGCTGTTTTTT
CASIPTKAIGGELFF
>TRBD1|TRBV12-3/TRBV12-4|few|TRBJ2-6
TGTGCCAGCAGTTTAGCGTACGGGACAGGGGACGTCCTGACTTTC
CASSLAYGTGDVLTF
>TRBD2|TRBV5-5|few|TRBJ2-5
TGTGCCAGCAGCTTGGCCCCGACTAGCGGGCACAAAGAGACCCAGTACTTC
CASSLAPTSGHKETQYF
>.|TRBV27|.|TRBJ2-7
TGTGCCAGCCAGGGACCCTACGAGCAGTACTTC
CASQGPYEQYF
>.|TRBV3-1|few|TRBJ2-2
TGTGCCAGCAGTCCCCTCAACACCGGGGAGCTGTTTTTT
CASSPLNTGELFF
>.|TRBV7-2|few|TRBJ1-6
TGCGCCAGCAGCCAGGTCGGGTCTTATAATTCACCCCTCCACTTT
CASSQVGSYNSPLHF
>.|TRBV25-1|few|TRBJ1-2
TGTGCCAGCAGTTCCCGTCAGATAAACTATGGCTACACCTTC
CASSSRQINYGYTF
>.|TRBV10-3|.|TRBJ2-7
TGTGCCGCCGGGGGACGATACGACGAGCAGTACTTC
CAAGGRYDEQYF
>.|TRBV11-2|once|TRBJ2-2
TGTGCCAGCAGCCCACGCCTACTAGACGACACCGGGGAGCTGTTTTTT
CASSPRLLDDTGELFF
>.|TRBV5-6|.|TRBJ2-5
TGTGCCAGCAGCTTGTCACCTTTGGGGCAAGAGACCCAGTACTTC
CASSLSPLGQETQYF
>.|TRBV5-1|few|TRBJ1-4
TGCGCCAGCTCGTCCGACGGGAATGAAAAACTGTTTTTT
CASSSDGNEKLFF
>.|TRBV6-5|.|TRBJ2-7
TGTGCCAGCAGTTACCAGGACACCTACGAGCAGTACTTC
CASSYQDTYEQYF
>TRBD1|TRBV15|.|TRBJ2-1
TGTGCCACCAGCAGAGTACAGGGGGTATCCTACAATGAGCAGTTCTTC
CATSRVQGVSYNEQFF
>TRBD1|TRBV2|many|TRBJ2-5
TGTGCCAGCAGTGAAGAGACAGGGGGCGCAGGACAGACCCAGTACTTC
CASSEETGGAGQTQYF
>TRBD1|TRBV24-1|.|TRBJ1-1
TGTGCCAGCAGTGATCCTAACACACGACAGGGAATGACGATGAACACTGAAGCTTTCTTT
CASSDPNTRQGMTMNTEAFF
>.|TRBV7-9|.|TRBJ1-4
TGTGCCAGCAGCCAAGATGGCCCGGGGGCGCGTGAAAAACTGTTTTTT
CASSQDGPGAREKLFF
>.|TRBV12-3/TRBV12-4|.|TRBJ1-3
TGTGCCAGCACCCCTCCCTCTGGAAACACCATATATTTT
CASTPPSGNTIYF
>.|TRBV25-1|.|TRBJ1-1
TGTGCCAGCCAGGAAACAGGGTGGGACACTGAAGCTTTCTTT
CASQETGWDTEAFF
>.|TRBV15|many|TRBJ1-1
TGTGCCACCAGCAGAGATGAGGGAACTGAAGCTTTCTTT
CATSRDEGTEAFF
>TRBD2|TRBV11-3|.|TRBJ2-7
TGTGCCAGCAGCTCGGTCGAGCGGGGGCAGGAGCAGTACTTC
CASSSVERGQEQYF
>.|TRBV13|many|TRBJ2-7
TGTGCCAGCAGCGTCCGGGACGGTACCTACGAGCAGTACTTC
CASSVRDGTYEQYF
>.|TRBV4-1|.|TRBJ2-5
TGCGCCAGCAGCCCCCTCGGGTCGGGGGGCCTCCAAGAGACCCAGTACTTC
CASSPLGSGGLQETQYF
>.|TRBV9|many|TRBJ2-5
TGTGCCAGCAGCGCAGGGGGGGGCCAAGAGACCCAGTACTTC
CASSAGGGQETQYF
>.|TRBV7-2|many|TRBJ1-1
TGTGCCAGCAGCTTAGTGGGGCAGAACACTGAAGCTTTCTTT
CASSLVGQNTEAFF
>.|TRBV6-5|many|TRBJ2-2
TGTGCCAGCAGTTACTCAGAGACCGGGGAGCTGTTTTTT
CASSYSETGELFF
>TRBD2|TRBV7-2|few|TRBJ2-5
TGTGCCAGCAGCTTACCTTTACCCACTAGCGGGCGGCAAGAGACCCAGTACTTC
CASSLPLPTSGRQETQYF
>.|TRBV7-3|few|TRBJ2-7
TGTGCCAGCAGCTTCGAGCCGGGTTACGAGCAGTACTTC
CASSFEPGYEQYF
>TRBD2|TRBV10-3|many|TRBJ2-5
TGTGCCATCAGTTCGAGCGGGGGAGAAGAGACCCAGTACTTC
CAISSSGGEETQYF
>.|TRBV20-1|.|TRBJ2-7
TGCAGTGCTAGTCCGGGAAATCGCGAGCAGTACTTC
CSASPGNREQYF
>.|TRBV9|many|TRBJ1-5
TGTGCCAGCAGCGTAGATGGGTTAGCAAATCAGCCCCAGCATTTT
CASSVDGLANQPQHF
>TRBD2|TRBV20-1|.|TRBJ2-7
TGCAGTGCTATGAGCGGGGAAGGCTACGAGCAGTACTTC
CSAMSGEGYEQYF
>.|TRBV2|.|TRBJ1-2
TGTGCCAGCAGGCCGGCAGGGGACGGAAACGGTGGCTACACCTTC
CASRPAGDGNGGYTF